Below, 3 T cell receptor beta chains from the same sample are listed, as sequenced in a study of shared clonotypes between healthy human individuals (dated by TCRdb to 2020 to 2021). Receptors were amplified or captured by the immunoSEQ multiplex PCR assay. TCRdb took over this immuneACCESS table, retaining in-frame rearrangements with V and J assigned. Such tables are incomplete; in checked studies, under half of the missing clones stem from an unresolved V gene, and the remainder is unexplained. This sample has roughly 2.4 million clones in its table, and approximately 94% of those were observed once. Of the sample, roughly 0.13% falls within the top ten clones. The specimen sequenced was naive CD4+ T cells sorted from blood. This specimen's cell subset or site label, per the study, means: CD45RA+ positively selected. These receptors were obtained from a man between 18 and 35 years old in good health.

Details on this clone: The same CDR3 arises from other DNA sequences in this sample as well. This chain connects TRBV10-3 to TRBJ1-1; a weak D match, TRBD1 (6 bases). Germline-derived CDR1 and CDR2 are ENHRY and SYGVKD. The V end lost 0 bases, the J end lost 0 bases, and 8 bases lay between the germline ends. The CDR3 is 15 residues long. The CDR3 DNA is TGTGCCATCAGTGAGTCTGGGGGGCTGAACACTGAAGCTTTCTTT. Its translation is CAISESGGLNTEAFF.

The gene calls are TRBV4-3 and TRBJ1-4; maybe TRBD1 (6 bases). The CDR3 runs to 17 residues. V was cut by 0 bases and J by 4 bases, with 15 bases left in between. Germline CDR1 is LGHNA and CDR2 is YSLEER. This chain's CDR3 is CASSQDLMGAFNEKLFF. The CDR3 region has the DNA TGCGCCAGCAGCCAAGATCTTATGGGGGCCTTTAATGAAAAACTGTTTTTT.

The V call is TRBV7-3, the J call TRBJ2-3; TRBD2 matches 9 bases. The CDR3 extends over 15 amino acids. The V gene's germline CDR1 is SGHTA and CDR2 FQGTGA. Losses at the gene ends were 5 bases for V and 2 bases for J; bases not matched to a gene: 5. CDR3 region: CASSPTSGTTDTQYF. The CDR3 DNA reads as TGTGCCAGCAGCCCGACTAGCGGAACCACAGATACGCAGTATTTT. Full variable domain (remainder filled in from reference TRBV7-3 and TRBJ2-3): GAGVSQTPSNKVTEKGKYVELRCDPISGHTALYWYRQSLGQGPEFLIYFQGTGAADDSGLPNDRFFAVRPEGSVSTLKIQRTERGDSAVYLCASSPTSGTTDTQYFGPGTRLTVL.